This T cell receptor beta chain was retrieved from a study of cytomegalovirus exposure and HLA in healthy donors. About the research overall: Counted in an early data release were tens of millions of unique TCRs from HLA-typed donors. Study conclusions and caveats: In an earlier analysis, productive rearrangement rates for most beta V segments clustered near 87% or 30%. Later on, an analysis found that several of the most significant clusters appeared to be linked to common viral pathogens, which included parvovirus B19. Across donors, presence/absence analyses took sequencing depth to be roughly uniform.

The table lists this clone with a count of one. Its antigen is as yet unknown. The PCR ran on 60 Vbeta and 13 Jbeta primers. Using immunoSEQ multiplex PCR, the repertoire was profiled, and TCRdb retains in-frame clones only, with some absent. This sample has under 200,000 clones, with 82% found just once. Trimming cost V 5 bases and J 6 bases; bases outside gene matches: 9. CDR1 is MNHEY, CDR2 SMNVEV, per germline (reference sequence). CDR3 length: 15 amino acids. The chain carries TRBV27 and TRBJ2-7; TRBD2 matches at 11 bases. Material for sequencing was PBMCs. The source is a male donor in good health and CMV-seronegative. CDR3 residues: CASSQLAGGQFEQYF. CDR3 coding DNA: TGTGCCAGCAGTCAATTAGCGGGGGGGCAATTCGAGCAGTACTTC.